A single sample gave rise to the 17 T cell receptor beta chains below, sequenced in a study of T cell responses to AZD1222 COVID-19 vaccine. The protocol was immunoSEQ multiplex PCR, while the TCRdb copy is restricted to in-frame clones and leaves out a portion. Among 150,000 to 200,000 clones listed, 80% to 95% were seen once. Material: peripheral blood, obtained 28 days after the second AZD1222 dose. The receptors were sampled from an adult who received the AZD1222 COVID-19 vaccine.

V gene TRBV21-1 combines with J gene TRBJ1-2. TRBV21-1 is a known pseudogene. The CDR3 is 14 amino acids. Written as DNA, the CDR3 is TGTGCCAGCAGCACCAGCCCCGGGACCTATGGCTACACCTTC. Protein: CASSTSPGTYGYTF.

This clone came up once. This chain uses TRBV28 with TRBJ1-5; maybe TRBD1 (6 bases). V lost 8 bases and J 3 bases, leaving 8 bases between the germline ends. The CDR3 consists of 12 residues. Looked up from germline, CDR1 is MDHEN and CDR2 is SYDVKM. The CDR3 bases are TGTGCCAGCCGGGGGGCCAATCAGCCCCAGCATTTT. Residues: CASRGANQPQHF. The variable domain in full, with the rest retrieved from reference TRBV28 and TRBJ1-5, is DVKVTQSSRYLVKRTGEKVFLECVQDMDHENMFWYRQDPGLGLRLIYFSYDVKMKEKGDIPEGYSVSREKKERFSLILESASTNQTSMYLCASRGANQPQHFGDGTRLSIL.

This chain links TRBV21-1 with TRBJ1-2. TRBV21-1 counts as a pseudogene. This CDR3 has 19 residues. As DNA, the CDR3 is TGTGCCAGCAGCAAAGGGACTCCGGAGGCCGGAGTGGGACACTATGGCTACACCTTC. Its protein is CASSKGTPEAGVGHYGYTF.

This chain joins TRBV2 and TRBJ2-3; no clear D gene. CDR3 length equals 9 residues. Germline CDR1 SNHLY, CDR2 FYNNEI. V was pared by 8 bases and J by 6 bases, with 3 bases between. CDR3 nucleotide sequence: TGTGCCAGCGGGGATACGCAGTATTTT. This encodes CASGDTQYF.

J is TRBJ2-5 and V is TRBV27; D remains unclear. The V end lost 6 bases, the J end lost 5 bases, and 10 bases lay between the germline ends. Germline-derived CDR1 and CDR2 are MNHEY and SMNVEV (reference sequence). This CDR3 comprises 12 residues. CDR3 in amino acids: CASSLTGETQYF. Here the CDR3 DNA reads TGTGCCAGCAGCCTCACCGGGGAGACCCAGTACTTC.

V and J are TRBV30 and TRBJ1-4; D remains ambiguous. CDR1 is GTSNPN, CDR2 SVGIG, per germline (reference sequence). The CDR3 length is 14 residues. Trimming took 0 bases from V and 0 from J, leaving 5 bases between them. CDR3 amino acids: CAWSVKSTNEKLFF. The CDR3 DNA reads TGTGCCTGGAGTGTTAAGTCAACTAATGAAAAACTGTTTTTT.

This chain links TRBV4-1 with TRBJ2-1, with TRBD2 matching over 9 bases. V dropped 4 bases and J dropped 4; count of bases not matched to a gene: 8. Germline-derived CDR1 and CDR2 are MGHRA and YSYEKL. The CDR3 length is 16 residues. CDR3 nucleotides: TGCGCCAGCAGCCTCCAAGCGGGGGGTGTTTACAATGAGCAGTTCTTC. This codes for CASSLQAGGVYNEQFF.

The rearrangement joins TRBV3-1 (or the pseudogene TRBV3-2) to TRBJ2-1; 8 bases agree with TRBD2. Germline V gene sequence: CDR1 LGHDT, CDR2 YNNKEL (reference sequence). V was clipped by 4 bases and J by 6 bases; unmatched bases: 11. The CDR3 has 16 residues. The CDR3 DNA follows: TGTGCCAGCAGCCCTATAGCGGGGAAAACAAGCAATGAGCAGTTCTTC. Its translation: CASSPIAGKTSNEQFF.

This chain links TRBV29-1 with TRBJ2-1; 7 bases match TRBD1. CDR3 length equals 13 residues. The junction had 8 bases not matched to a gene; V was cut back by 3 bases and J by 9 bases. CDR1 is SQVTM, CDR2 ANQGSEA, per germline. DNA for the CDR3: TGCAGCGTTGAGTTCGACAGGGCGGTTGAGCAGTTCTTC. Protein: CSVEFDRAVEQFF.

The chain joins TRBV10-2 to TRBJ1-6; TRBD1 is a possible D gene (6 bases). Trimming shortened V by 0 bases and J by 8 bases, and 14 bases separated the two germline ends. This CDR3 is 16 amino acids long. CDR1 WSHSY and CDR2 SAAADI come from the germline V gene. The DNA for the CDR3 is TGCGCCAGCAGTGAGTCACGGACAGCTCGGGATTCACCCCTCCACTTT. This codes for CASSESRTARDSPLHF.

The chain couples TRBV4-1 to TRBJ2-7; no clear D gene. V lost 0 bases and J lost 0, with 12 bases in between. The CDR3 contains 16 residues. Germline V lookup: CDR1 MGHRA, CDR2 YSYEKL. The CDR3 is CASSQDPERPSYEQYF. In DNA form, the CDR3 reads TGCGCCAGCAGCCAAGATCCGGAGCGCCCCTCCTACGAGCAGTACTTC.

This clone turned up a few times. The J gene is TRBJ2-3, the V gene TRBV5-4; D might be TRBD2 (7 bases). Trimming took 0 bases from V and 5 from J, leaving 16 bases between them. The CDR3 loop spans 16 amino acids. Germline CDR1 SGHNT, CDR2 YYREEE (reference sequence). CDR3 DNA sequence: TGTGCCAGCAGCTTGGACGTGGGGGGGCTCGGAGATACGCAGTATTTT. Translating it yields CASSLDVGGLGDTQYF. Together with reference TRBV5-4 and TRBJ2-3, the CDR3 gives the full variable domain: ETGVTQSPTHLIKTRGQQVTLRCSSQSGHNTVSWYQQALGQGPQFIFQYYREEENGRGNFPPRFSGLQFPNYSSELNVNALELDDSALYLCASSLDVGGLGDTQYFGPGTRLTVL.

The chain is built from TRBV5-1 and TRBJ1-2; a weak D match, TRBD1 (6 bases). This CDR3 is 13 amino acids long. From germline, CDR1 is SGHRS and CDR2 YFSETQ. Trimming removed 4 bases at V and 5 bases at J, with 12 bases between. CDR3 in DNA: TGCGCCAGCAGCCCAGGGACACCTTATGGCTACACCTTC. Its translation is CASSPGTPYGYTF.

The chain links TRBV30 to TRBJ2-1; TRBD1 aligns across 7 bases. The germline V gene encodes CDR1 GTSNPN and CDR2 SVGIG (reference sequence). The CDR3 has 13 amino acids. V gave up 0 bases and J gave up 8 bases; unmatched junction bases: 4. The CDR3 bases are TGTGCCTGGAGTGTAGTGCAGGGGGATGAGCAGTTCTTC. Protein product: CAWSVVQGDEQFF.

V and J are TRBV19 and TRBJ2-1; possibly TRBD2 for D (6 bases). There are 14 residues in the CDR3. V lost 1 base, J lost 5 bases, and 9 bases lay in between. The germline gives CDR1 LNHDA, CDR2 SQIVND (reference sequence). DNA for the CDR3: TGTGCCAGTAGTATAGCGCGGGGAAACAATGAGCAGTTCTTC. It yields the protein CASSIARGNNEQFF.

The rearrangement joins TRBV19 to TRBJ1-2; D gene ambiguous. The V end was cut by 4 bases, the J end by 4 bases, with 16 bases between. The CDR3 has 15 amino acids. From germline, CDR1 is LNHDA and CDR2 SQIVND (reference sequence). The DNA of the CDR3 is TGTGCCAGTAGTACTCCAGTCGGCAGGACCTATGGCTACACCTTC. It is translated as CASSTPVGRTYGYTF.

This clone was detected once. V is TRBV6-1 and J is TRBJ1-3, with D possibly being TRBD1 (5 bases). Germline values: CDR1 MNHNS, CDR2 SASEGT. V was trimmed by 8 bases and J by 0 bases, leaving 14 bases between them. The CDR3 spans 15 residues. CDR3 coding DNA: TGTGCCAGCGGGATCGCAGGGAGCTCTGGAAACACCATATATTTT. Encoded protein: CASGIAGSSGNTIYF.